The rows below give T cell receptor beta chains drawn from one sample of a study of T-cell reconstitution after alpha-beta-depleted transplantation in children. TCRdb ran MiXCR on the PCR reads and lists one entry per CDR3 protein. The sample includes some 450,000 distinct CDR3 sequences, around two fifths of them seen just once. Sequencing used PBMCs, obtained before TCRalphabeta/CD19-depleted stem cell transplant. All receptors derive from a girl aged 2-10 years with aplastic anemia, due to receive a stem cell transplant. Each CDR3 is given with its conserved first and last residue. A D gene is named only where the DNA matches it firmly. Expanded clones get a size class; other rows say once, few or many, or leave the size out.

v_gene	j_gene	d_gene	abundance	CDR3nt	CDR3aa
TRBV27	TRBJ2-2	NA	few	TGTGCCAGCATGTGGTTCGCGAACACCGGGGAGCTGTTTTTT	CASMWFANTGELFF
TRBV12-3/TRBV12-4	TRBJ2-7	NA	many	TGTGCCAGCAGTTTTCCACCTGCCTACGAGCAGTACTTC	CASSFPPAYEQYF
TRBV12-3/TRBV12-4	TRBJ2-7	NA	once	TGTGCCAGCAGCTCATCCCGGACAGACTACGAGCAGTACTTC	CASSSSRTDYEQYF
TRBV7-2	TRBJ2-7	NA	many	TGTGCCAGCAGCTCCTACGGACTTATTGACTACGAGCAGTACTTC	CASSSYGLIDYEQYF
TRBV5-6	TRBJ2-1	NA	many	TGTGCCAGCAGCGGTAACAACTTAGGGCTCAATGAGCAGTTCTTC	CASSGNNLGLNEQFF
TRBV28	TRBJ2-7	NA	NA	TGTGCCAGCAGTGCCAGGGAGGGGGAGGGCCTTTGCGAGCAGTACTTC	CASSAREGEGLCEQYF
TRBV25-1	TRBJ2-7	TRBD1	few	TGTGCCAGCAGTGAATATATCGGACAGGGGGCCGTCCACGAGCAGTACTTC	CASSEYIGQGAVHEQYF
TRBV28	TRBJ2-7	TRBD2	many	TGTGCCAGCAGTTTATCTAGCGGGGTTGACGAGCAGTACTTC	CASSLSSGVDEQYF
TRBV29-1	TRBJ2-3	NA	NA	TGCAGCGTTGAATATTGGGCTACAGATACGCAGTATTTT	CSVEYWATDTQYF
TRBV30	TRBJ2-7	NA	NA	TGTGCCTGGGGGAAGGGGGTGAGAGAGCAGTACTTC	CAWGKGVREQYF
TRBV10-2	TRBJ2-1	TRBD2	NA	TGCGCCAGCAGTGATAGCGGGGGCAATGAGCAGTTCTTC	CASSDSGGNEQFF
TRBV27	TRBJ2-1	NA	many	TGTGCCAGCAGTTTAAAATCCTACAATGAGCAGTTCTTC	CASSLKSYNEQFF
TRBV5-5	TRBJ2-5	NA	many	TGTGCCAGCAGTTGGGCCCAAGAGACCCAGTACTTC	CASSWAQETQYF
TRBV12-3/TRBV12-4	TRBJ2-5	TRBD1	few	TGTGCCAGCAGCCGACAGGGGGCAACCCAGTACTTC	CASSRQGATQYF
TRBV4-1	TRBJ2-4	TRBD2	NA	TGCGCCAGCAGCCAAGTAGCGGGCAAAGGCCTTTTGGCCAAAAACATTCAGTACTTC	CASSQVAGKGLLAKNIQYF
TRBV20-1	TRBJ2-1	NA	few	TGCAGCCCTTTTGGGAGGTCTAATTCGGATGAGCAGTTCTTC	CSPFGRSNSDEQFF
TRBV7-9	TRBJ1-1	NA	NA	TGTGCCAGCAGCGAGACGATGAGGGGCGCGAACACTGAAGCTTTCTTT	CASSETMRGANTEAFF
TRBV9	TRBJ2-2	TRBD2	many	TGTGCCAGCAGCGTAGCTAGCGGTACCGGGGAGCTGTTTTTT	CASSVASGTGELFF
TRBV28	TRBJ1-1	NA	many	TGTGCCAGCACATCAAACACTGAAGCTTTCTTT	CASTSNTEAFF
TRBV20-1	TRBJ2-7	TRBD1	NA	TGCAGTGCTAGACTCCCGGGACAGGCCTCCTACGAGCAGTACTTC	CSARLPGQASYEQYF
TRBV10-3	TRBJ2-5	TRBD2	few	TGTGCCATCAGTGGGACTAGCGGGAGTTCGGAGACCCAGTACTTC	CAISGTSGSSETQYF
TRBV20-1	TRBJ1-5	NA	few	TGCAGTGCTAGGGGTAGATTCAATCAGCCCCAGCATTTT	CSARGRFNQPQHF